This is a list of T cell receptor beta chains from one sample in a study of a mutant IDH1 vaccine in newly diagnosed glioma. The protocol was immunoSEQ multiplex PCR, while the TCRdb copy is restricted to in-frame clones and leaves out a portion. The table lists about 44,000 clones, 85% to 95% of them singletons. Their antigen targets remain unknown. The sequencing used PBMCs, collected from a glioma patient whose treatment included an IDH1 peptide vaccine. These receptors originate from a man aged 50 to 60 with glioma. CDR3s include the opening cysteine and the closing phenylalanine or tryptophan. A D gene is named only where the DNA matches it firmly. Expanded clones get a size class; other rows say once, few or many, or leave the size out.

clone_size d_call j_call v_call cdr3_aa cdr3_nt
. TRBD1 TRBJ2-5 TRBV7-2 CASSLAGQGETQYF TGTGCCAGCAGCTTAGCGGGACAGGGGGAGACCCAGTACTTC
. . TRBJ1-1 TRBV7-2 CASSPEGGVNTEAFF TGTGCCAGCAGCCCAGAGGGAGGCGTGAACACTGAAGCTTTCTTT
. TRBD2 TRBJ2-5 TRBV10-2 CASSGASGYEAQYF TGCGCCAGCAGTGGAGCTAGCGGGTACGAGGCCCAGTACTTC
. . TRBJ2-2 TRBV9 CASSRRGTGTGELFF TGTGCCAGCAGCCGACGAGGCACGGGCACCGGGGAGCTGTTTTTT
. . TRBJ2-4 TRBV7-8 CASSYSNIQYF TGTGCCAGCAGCTATTCGAACATTCAGTACTTC
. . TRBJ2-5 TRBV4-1 CASSQDGLRGQETQYF TGCGCCAGCAGCCAAGATGGCTTAAGGGGCCAAGAGACCCAGTACTTC
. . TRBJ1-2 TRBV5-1 CASSLETGNYGYTF TGCGCCAGCAGCTTGGAGACAGGAAACTATGGCTACACCTTC
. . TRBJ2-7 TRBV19 CASSRDGTYEQYF TGTGCCAGTAGCAGGGACGGTACCTACGAGCAGTACTTC
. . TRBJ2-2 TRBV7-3 CASSLQFTGELFF TGTGCCAGCAGCCTTCAATTCACCGGGGAGCTGTTTTTT
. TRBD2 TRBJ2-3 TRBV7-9 CASSALAGTTDTQYF TGTGCCAGCAGCGCCTTAGCGGGGACCACAGATACGCAGTATTTT
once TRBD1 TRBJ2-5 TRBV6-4 CASSEGQGGETQYF TGTGCCAGCAGTGAAGGACAGGGGGGAGAGACCCAGTACTTC
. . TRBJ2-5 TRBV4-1 CASSQGRGEQETQYF TGCGCCAGCAGCCAGGGCAGGGGTGAGCAAGAGACCCAGTACTTC
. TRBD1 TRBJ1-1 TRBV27 CASSADRGRAEAFF TGTGCCAGCAGTGCGGACAGGGGGCGCGCTGAAGCTTTCTTT
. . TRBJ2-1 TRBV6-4 CASSDSHGSYNEQFF TGTGCCAGCAGTGACTCGCATGGGTCCTACAATGAGCAGTTCTTC
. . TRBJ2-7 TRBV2 CASLQFYEQYF TGTGCCAGTCTTCAGTTCTACGAGCAGTACTTC
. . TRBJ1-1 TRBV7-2 CASSLLVLSRQSAEAFF TGTGCCAGCAGCTTACTGGTTTTGAGCCGGCAGTCGGCCGAAGCTTTCTTT
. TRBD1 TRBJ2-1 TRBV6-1 CASPLARDSYNEQFF TGTGCCAGTCCTCTGGCTAGGGACAGCTACAATGAGCAGTTCTTC
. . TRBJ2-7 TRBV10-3 CATGQGRTSEAYEQYF TGTGCCACTGGACAGGGGCGGACTAGCGAGGCCTACGAGCAGTACTTC
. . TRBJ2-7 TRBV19 CASSIGLFSYEQYF TGTGCCAGTAGTATAGGACTCTTCTCCTACGAGCAGTACTTC
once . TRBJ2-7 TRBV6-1 CASSEGSGFSYEQYF TGTGCCAGCAGTGAAGGATCAGGGTTCAGCTACGAGCAGTACTTC
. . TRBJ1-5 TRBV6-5 CASTTGNQPQHF TGTGCCAGCACCACGGGGAACCAGCCCCAGCATTTT
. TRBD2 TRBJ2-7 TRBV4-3 CASSQEGSGGYEQYF TGCGCCAGCAGCCAAGAAGGTAGCGGGGGCTACGAGCAGTACTTC
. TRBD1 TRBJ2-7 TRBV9 CASSAETGTIYEQYF TGTGCCAGCAGCGCCGAGACAGGGACGATCTACGAGCAGTACTTC
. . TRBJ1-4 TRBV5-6 CASRRGSTNEKLFF TGTGCCAGCAGACGGGGGTCAACTAATGAAAAACTGTTTTTT
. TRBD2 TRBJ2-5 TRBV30 CAWSGAGAETQYF TGTGCCTGGAGCGGAGCGGGAGCAGAGACCCAGTACTTC
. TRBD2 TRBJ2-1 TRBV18 CASSPTSGRASYNEQFF TGTGCCAGCTCACCAACGAGCGGGAGGGCCTCCTACAATGAGCAGTTCTTC
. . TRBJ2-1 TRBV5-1 CASNRPGQGRINEQFF TGCGCCAGCAACCGTCCCGGGCAGGGGAGGATCAATGAGCAGTTCTTC
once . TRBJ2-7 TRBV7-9 CASSSRVYEQYF TGTGCCAGCAGCTCTCGGGTCTACGAGCAGTACTTC
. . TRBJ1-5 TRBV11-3 CASSFVAVSNQPQHF TGTGCCAGCAGCTTTGTGGCAGTTAGCAATCAGCCCCAGCATTTT
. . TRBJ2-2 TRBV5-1 CASSLGGGGSNTGELFF TGCGCCAGCAGCCTAGGGGGCGGGGGATCGAACACCGGGGAGCTGTTTTTT
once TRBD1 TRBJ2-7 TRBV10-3 CAIRGTENSYEQYF TGTGCCATCAGGGGGACAGAGAACTCCTACGAGCAGTACTTC
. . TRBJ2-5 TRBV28 CASSLIGNRETQYF TGTGCCAGCAGTTTAATCGGGAATAGGGAGACCCAGTACTTC
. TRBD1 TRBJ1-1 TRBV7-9 CASSPRTGLNTEAFF TGTGCCAGCAGCCCGAGGACAGGTTTGAACACTGAAGCTTTCTTT
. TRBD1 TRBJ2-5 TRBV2 CASSDGQGGTKTQYF TGTGCCAGCAGCGACGGACAGGGGGGAACTAAGACCCAGTACTTC
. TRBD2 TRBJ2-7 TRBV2 CASSEGPGLAGGRAQYF TGTGCCAGCAGCGAGGGACCGGGACTAGCGGGAGGAAGGGCGCAGTACTTC
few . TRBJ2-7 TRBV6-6 CASGGGFSYEQYF TGTGCCAGCGGGGGCGGGTTCTCCTACGAGCAGTACTTC
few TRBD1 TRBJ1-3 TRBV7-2 CASSSDPRTGQKRNTIYF TGTGCCAGCAGCTCGGATCCCCGGACAGGGCAGAAGAGAAACACCATATATTTT
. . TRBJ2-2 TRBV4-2 CASSQETGSNTGELFF TGTGCCAGCAGCCAAGAAACAGGTTCGAACACCGGGGAGCTGTTTTTT
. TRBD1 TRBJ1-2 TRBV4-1 CASSQVDRAVDGYTF TGCGCCAGCAGCCAAGTGGACAGGGCGGTCGATGGCTACACCTTC
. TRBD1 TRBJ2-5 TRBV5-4 CASSSHGTEKETQYF TGTGCCAGCAGCTCCCATGGGACAGAAAAAGAGACCCAGTACTTC
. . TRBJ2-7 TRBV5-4 CASSGDRYEQYF TGTGCCAGCAGCGGGGACCGCTACGAGCAGTACTTC
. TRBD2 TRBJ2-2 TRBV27 CASSFHLAVGELFF TGTGCCAGCAGTTTCCACCTAGCGGTCGGGGAGCTGTTTTTT
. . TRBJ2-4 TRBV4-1 CASSQMGQALAKNIQYF TGCGCCAGCAGCCAAATGGGCCAGGCTCTAGCCAAAAACATTCAGTACTTC
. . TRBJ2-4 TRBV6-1 CASSASDSLAKNIQYF TGTGCCAGCAGTGCATCAGACAGCCTAGCCAAAAACATTCAGTACTTC
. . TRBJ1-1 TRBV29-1 CSANDNGRNTEAFF TGCAGCGCGAATGACAACGGTAGGAACACTGAAGCTTTCTTT
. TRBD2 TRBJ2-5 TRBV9 CASSVVAGGPGETQYF TGTGCCAGCAGCGTAGTGGCGGGAGGGCCTGGAGAGACCCAGTACTTC
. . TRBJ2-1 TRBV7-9 CASSFQGGSYNEQFF TGTGCCAGCAGCTTCCAAGGGGGCTCCTACAATGAGCAGTTCTTC
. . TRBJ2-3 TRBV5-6 CASSNSGVDTQYF TGTGCCAGCAGCAACTCGGGGGTGGATACGCAGTATTTT
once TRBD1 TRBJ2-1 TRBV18 CASSLSSYLGTENEQFF TGTGCCAGCTCACTCAGCTCCTACCTGGGGACAGAGAATGAGCAGTTCTTC
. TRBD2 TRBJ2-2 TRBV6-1 CASHPGGGELFF TGTGCCAGCCACCCGGGGGGCGGGGAGCTGTTTTTT
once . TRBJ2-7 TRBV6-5 CASSRGHSYEQYF TGTGCCAGCTCCCGAGGACATTCCTACGAGCAGTACTTC
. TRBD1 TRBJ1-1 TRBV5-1 CASSLGTGLMNTEAFF TGCGCCAGCAGCTTGGGGACAGGCCTCATGAACACTGAAGCTTTCTTT
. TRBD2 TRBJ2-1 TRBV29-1 CSVGTSGRAVRNEQFF TGCAGCGTGGGGACTAGCGGGAGGGCCGTCCGGAATGAGCAGTTCTTC
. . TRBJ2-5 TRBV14 CASSQALREQSQYF TGTGCCAGCAGCCAAGCCCTCCGGGAGCAGTCCCAGTACTTC